This TCR beta chain was identified during a study of CD8+ T cells in alopecia areata. About the study: Treatment comprised oral tofacitinib, 5 to 10 mg twice daily, in treated patients.

Extracted from the samples, RNA was reverse transcribed into cDNA to serve as the sequencing template. This table comes from immunoSEQ multiplex PCR, and its TCRdb copy is limited to in-frame clones, with some not included. Here the sample spans fewer than 200,000 clones, 50% to 60% being singletons. In regard to this clone: Its target is not known.

General observations from the study: Normal scalp had lower clonality than lesional scalp, with alopecia totalis/universalis lesions showing this most strongly. Scalp repertoires also include resident alphabeta T cells from normal skin.

Researchers took lesional scalp punch biopsies and peripheral blood from people who were alopecia areata patients. The V end was cut by 4 bases, the J end by 1 base, with 13 bases between. The germline V gene encodes CDR1 SEHNR and CDR2 FQNEAQ (reference sequence). This CDR3 is 15 amino acids long. The sequence was collected from a human donor with alopecia areata. The material was CD4+ T cells sorted from blood, obtained at week 0. This sequence joins TRBV7-9 and TRBJ1-2; a possible D gene is TRBD1 (5 bases). In nucleotides, the CDR3 is TGTGCCAGCAGCTCCTCAGGGTCCGGTAACTATGGCTACACCTTC. Its protein product is CASSSSGSGNYGYTF.